Listed below are T cell receptor beta chains from one sample, sequenced in a study of glioma-infiltrating T cells after dendritic cell vaccination. Produced via immunoSEQ multiplex PCR; TCRdb's table is partial and in-frame only. The sample has about 50,000 clones, around 89% seen once. Sequencing was performed on blood, taken after dendritic cell vaccination. The receptor source for this set is a human donor with glioblastoma. CDR3s leave out the opening cysteine and the closing phenylalanine or tryptophan. The D gene is left open where the match is weak.

V,D,J,CDR3
TRBV7-9,.,TRBJ2-2,ASSRLQGENTGELF
TRBV11-3,.,TRBJ1-2,ASSFSAGNGYT
TRBV20-1,.,TRBJ2-7,SASEAFEQY
TRBV11-2,.,TRBJ2-1,ASSPLRGLDVWNEQF
TRBV29-1,TRBD1,TRBJ1-2,SVEGTGDGYT
TRBV19,.,TRBJ1-5,ASRGETPSQPQH
TRBV6-1,TRBD1,TRBJ2-4,ASSGTGGANIQY
TRBV7-9,.,TRBJ1-1,ASSLAGANTEAF
TRBV4-1,.,TRBJ1-5,ASSQSVGNQPQH
TRBV25-1,.,TRBJ2-3,ASSVWTDRTDTQY
TRBV10-3,TRBD2,TRBJ2-1,AIKPTSGRGYNEQF
TRBV7-9,.,TRBJ2-5,ASSLALQETQY
TRBV30,.,TRBJ1-1,AWSAGLPNTEAF
TRBV10-3,TRBD2,TRBJ2-1,AISDSKERDQGNEQF
TRBV7-9,.,TRBJ2-3,ASSLLTGASTDTQY
TRBV29-1,.,TRBJ2-3,SVEQRMVDTQY
TRBV11-1,TRBD2,TRBJ2-7,ASSLTTTSGRLYEQY
TRBV4-3,.,TRBJ1-1,ASSHVTGGNTEAF
TRBV6-1,TRBD2,TRBJ2-7,ASSDPGLAGKSYEQY
TRBV4-1,TRBD1,TRBJ2-3,ASSAGQGDRDTQY
TRBV4-3,TRBD1,TRBJ2-7,ASSQEGTGSYEQY
TRBV27,.,TRBJ1-2,ASSLSIGYNYGYT
TRBV7-9,TRBD1,TRBJ1-2,ASSPIQGARVDGYT
TRBV5-1,.,TRBJ2-2,ASSLASVNTGELF
TRBV19,.,TRBJ1-1,ASSRVEGDEAF
TRBV5-5,TRBD1,TRBJ1-4,ASSLGNRGANEKLF
TRBV6-5,.,TRBJ2-3,ASSPVVGSLDTQY
TRBV7-9,.,TRBJ2-3,ASSSISGGTDTQY
TRBV5-4,.,TRBJ2-7,ACASPGVYEQY
TRBV5-1,.,TRBJ2-7,ASSGQYEQY
TRBV2,.,TRBJ1-1,ASTAQGLWTEAF
TRBV2,TRBD1,TRBJ1-3,ASSAGGSGNTIY
TRBV4-3,TRBD1,TRBJ2-7,ASSQDRDRVQEQY
TRBV11-1,TRBD2,TRBJ2-7,ASRRSSGAASYEQY
TRBV7-9,TRBD1,TRBJ2-3,ASSPRLTRTGGGTDTQY
TRBV9,TRBD2,TRBJ2-2,ASSAPRSGGTGELF
TRBV4-3,TRBD2,TRBJ2-3,ASSQDFEAGGGDTQY
TRBV28,TRBD1,TRBJ2-7,ASSKGQGRTYEQY
TRBV13,.,TRBJ1-2,ASRGLNSLEGLYGYT
TRBV28,.,TRBJ1-5,ASSTAGINQPQH
TRBV6-1,.,TRBJ2-3,ASVRIGTDTQY
TRBV19,.,TRBJ1-1,ASEDTEAF
TRBV27,.,TRBJ1-5,ASSRGYGAYQPQH
TRBV27,.,TRBJ1-2,ASSFSSGVAYGYT
TRBV2,TRBD1,TRBJ1-2,ASRTGGGQGASRYGYT
TRBV11-2,TRBD2,TRBJ2-3,ASSSSGSTDTQY
TRBV7-3,.,TRBJ2-1,ASSLTTGEQF
TRBV18,.,TRBJ1-3,ASSPSGPSSGNTIY
TRBV23-1,TRBD1,TRBJ2-3,ASSHPASGTVTDTQY
TRBV2,.,TRBJ1-3,ASRRVLPSTIY
TRBV11-3,.,TRBJ2-7,ASGKGPYDEQY
TRBV4-1,TRBD2,TRBJ2-1,ASSQERESLYNEQF